This T cell receptor beta chain appears in the sequencing data of a study of cytomegalovirus exposure and HLA in healthy donors. This clone came up a few times. Its antigen is currently unknown. Study results and limitations: TCR beta chain V- and J-gene trimming was linked, in a later analysis, to a missense variant in DCLRE1C.

PCR involved 60 Vbeta and 13 Jbeta primers. Libraries were prepared by immunoSEQ multiplex PCR; TCRdb keeps only in-frame clonotypes and omits some of them. The sample carries around 150,000 clones, about 60% recorded once. Germline loops: CDR1 SGHAT, CDR2 FQNNGV. The length of the CDR3 is 12 residues. Trimming cost V 2 bases and J 5 bases, with 6 bases left between them. The sample was PBMCs. The source of this sequence is a woman aged 55-69 years in good health and CMV-seropositive. The chain links TRBV11-2 to TRBJ2-5, with a tentative D call TRBD2 (5 bases). This CDR3 reads CASSLQRETQYF. The CDR3 region has the DNA TGTGCCAGCAGCTTACAGCGGGAGACCCAGTACTTC. Combining the CDR3 with reference TRBV11-2 and TRBJ2-5 gives the whole variable domain EAGVAQSPRYKIIEKRQSVAFWCNPISGHATLYWYQQILGQGPKLLIQFQNNGVVDDSQLPKDRFSAERLKGVDSTLKIQPAKLEDSAVYLCASSLQRETQYFGPGTRLLVL.